The text below deals with one TCR beta chain. Its antigen is still unknown. No much larger clone exists at a distance of one base, and base qualities are not known. The data derive from a study of cytomegalovirus exposure and HLA in healthy donors (dated by TCRdb to about 2017). Describing the broader study: An earlier analysis of about 530 of the donors reported around 280 Gb of sequence data and 95 million to 140 million unique TCR beta sequences obtained from 150 million to 200 million T cells. The study combined high-throughput TCR immunosequencing, statistical association of individual TCRs with disease status, and machine learning to predict cytomegalovirus infection status. In a later analysis, previously published TCR beta repertoires from some 640 donors were re-analyzed and high-resolution HLA genotyping was added so that TCR occurrence patterns could be studied. HLA typing covered class I and class II loci at four-digit resolution. A later genetic analysis used genome-wide SNP genotypes for about 55% of the 666 donors, treating that subset as a discovery cohort. The study aimed to test whether cataloging public T cell receptors could reveal signatures of past pathogen exposure. Donor age, sex, ethnicity and CMV serostatus were compiled together with the repertoire data. The number of typed donors differed by locus: about 620-640 for A, B, C, DRB1 and DQB1; approximately 520 for DQA1; about 600 for DPA1; and 450 to 480 for DPB1. The study used immunosequencing to profile the T cell repertoires of approximately 690 subjects and linked those repertoires to cytomegalovirus serostatus. Of the roughly 430 genotyped donors, over 65% fell in the genetic ancestry cluster associated with self-reported Caucasian donors. A separate validation cohort of roughly 110 different subjects was used in addition to the approximately 670-subject first cohort. Roughly 5 DR-DQ haplotypes were treated as single units for association and clustering because of strong linkage in the cohort. On average, about 240,000 unique TCR beta nucleotide sequences were sequenced per donor among more than 350 genotyped donors of the cohort, with approximately 18% of those sequences being non-productive. All discovery cohort repertoires had been generated using a single sequencing platform. Roughly 320 gigabases of sequencing data and roughly 81 million unique TCR sequences made up an early release that covered several hundred HLA-typed donors. An earlier analysis of 587 of the donors used high-throughput TCR beta sequencing to judge whether each TCR beta V gene segment behaved as functional or pseudogenic. Rather than drawing on any new phenotypic data, the later analysis identified candidate immune exposures from TCR beta sequences and the way those sequences occurred across donors.

The cohort comprised 670 or so healthy bone marrow donors. At the time of sampling, every cohort member was nominally healthy, though immune exposures that went unrecorded were likely present. The donor was CMV seropositive and belonged to the group of around 300 seropositive cohort members. Each donor provided a peripheral blood sample, and peripheral blood mononuclear cells were used for TCR beta sequencing. The Qiagen DNeasy Blood Extraction Kit was used to extract genomic DNA from the blood cell samples. The receptor library was made with the immunoSEQ multiplex PCR assay. For the multiplex PCR, a mixture combining 60 forward primers for TCR Vbeta segments and 13 reverse primers for TCR Jbeta segments was used. A multiplex PCR assay on genomic DNA amplified the CDR3 region of rearranged TCR beta genes. The amplified TCR beta libraries were sequenced on the Illumina HiSeq System as 87-base-pair reads. The study's own analysis went as follows. A later analysis counted approximately 76 million unique TCR beta chains across the 690 or so repertoires, and 9.5 million to 11 million of these chains were shared by at least two donors. To remove PCR and sequencing errors, raw reads were error-corrected and collapsed into unique sequences using a nearest-neighbor algorithm that merged closely related sequences. V, D and J gene segments were assigned by aligning CDR3 sequences to IMGT reference sequences. For a sequence to be retained, a match of at least six nucleotides to both a V gene segment and a J gene segment was required. A rearrangement was called productive if the CDR3 had no stop codons and remained in frame with V and J, and every other rearrangement was called non-productive. CDR3 was defined by IMGT convention, running from the second conserved V-encoded cysteine to the conserved J-encoded phenylalanine. In an earlier analysis of more than 550 of the donors, sequences lacking an unambiguous match to a single V gene segment were excluded. An earlier analysis of 450 to 650 of the donors called V segments functional above 56.7% productive rearrangements and segregating when the between-donor standard deviation exceeded 5%. To diagnose cytomegalovirus status from the catalog of TCR beta chain sequences, a statistical classification framework was built. V and J gene assignment, in a later analysis, came from comparing TCR nucleotide sequences with IMGT/GENE-DB human TR gene sequences. The TCRdist pipeline was used in a later analysis to assign CDR3 sequences and most-parsimonious VDJ recombination scenarios. In a later analysis, every TCR beta chain was defined by the combination of its CDR3 amino acid sequence and its V-gene family, and reads without a unique V-gene family were dropped. In a later analysis, some 600 highly shared, low-generation-probability nucleotide sequences were removed to address suspected cross-contamination and a sequencing artifact. A later analysis calculated a clonal expansion index for each public chain from normalized within-repertoire ranks of inferred template counts. In a later analysis, generation probabilities were computed with a VDJ recombination model fitted to out-of-frame rearrangements, and the resulting probabilities were checked against IGoR. In a later analysis, hypergeometric tests were used to score TCR-TCR, TCR-HLA and TCR-CMV co-occurrence, with a repertoire-size bias correction applied to TCR pairs. In a later analysis, false discovery rates were estimated by permuting HLA or CMV assignments 20 times. In a later analysis, co-occurring TCRs were grouped using DBSCAN, and TCRdist sequence similarity was added for clustering within HLA-allele-positive subsets. Repertoires with fewer than 30,000 or more than 120,000 public chains, plus five repertoires with anomalous nucleotide sharing, were excluded from co-occurrence clustering. TCRdb mirrors the immuneACCESS table, restricted to in-frame sequences. Some clones are absent from its copies; in checked studies, under half trace to an unresolved V gene, and the reason for the others is unknown. V, J and clone size reflect that table, while D and trimming were determined from the DNA. In this sample the table shows about 120,000 clones, roughly 70% of which occur a single time. The ten largest account for about 2.7% of the sample.

Here is what the overall study found, with its caveats: In a later analysis, HLA-associated TCR beta chains were found to be more clonally expanded and to have lower generation probabilities than equally common non-associated chains. Immune exposure information for the cohort was limited to CMV serostatus. This cohort had only TCR beta chains sequenced, and the lack of alpha or paired-chain data limited which features could be detected. A cluster of highly shared sequence variants was judged likely to represent a technical artifact of the sequencing pipeline. When HLA alleles, especially DR and DQ, strongly co-occurred, TCR associations were difficult to assign to individual alleles. Some IMGT-functional V segments, including TRBV6-2 and TRBV6-3, could not be told apart with the 87-base-pair reads, so those segments were excluded. Presence/absence analyses assumed roughly uniform sequencing depth across donors, an assumption that may not hold. An earlier analysis of approximately 530 of the donors showed that most TCR beta V segments appeared in productive rearrangements either about 87% or about 30% of the time, which broadly matched IMGT annotations. In both the original and validation cohorts, the classifier was reported to diagnose cytomegalovirus status with high specificity and sensitivity. At a false discovery rate of 0.05, a later analysis linked some 17,000 TCR beta sequences to specific HLA alleles. In a later analysis, TCR association rates were found to vary across HLA loci, with the most associated TCRs seen for DRB1 alleles and the fewest for HLA-C alleles. In vitro tests confirmed that a few of the cytomegalovirus-associated TCR beta chains recognize cytomegalovirus antigens. The authors suggested that the approach could potentially be generalized to other disease states and immunological phenotypes. Most TCR sequences were observed very rarely across donors, whereas some public TCRs were present in many individuals. V-gene and J-gene trimming of TCR beta chains was associated with a missense DCLRE1C variant in a later genetic analysis, and the association was replicated in an independent cohort. A further reported finding was that TCR beta sequences accurately predicted the HLA-A and HLA-B alleles for most subjects in the first cohort. According to a later analysis, most CMV-associated TCR beta chains appeared to be HLA-restricted, and the HLA associations seemed to be driven largely by CMV exposure. Approximately 18 rarely observed V segments, including chromosome 9 orphons, were excluded from the earlier analysis of almost 600 of the donors because counts were too low. HLA typing was unavailable for some donors at each locus, so association tests used only the typed subset. Correlated functional status among segregating V segments might be attributable to linkage disequilibrium, but an unknown experimental factor could not be ruled out. The study gave a list of about 170 TCR beta chains associated with cytomegalovirus. According to a later analysis, parvovirus B19, influenza, CMV and Epstein-Barr virus appeared linked to several top co-occurrence clusters. According to a later genetic analysis, donors in an Asian-associated ancestry cluster had fewer N-insertions in productive TCRs than the approximately 610-donor mean.

The germline V gene specifies MDHEN as CDR1 and SYDVKM as CDR2. The CDR3, from cysteine to phenylalanine, totals 13 residues. The only DNA kept is the CDR3, 39 bases in frame from the first base. V and J are truncated by 7 bases and 2 bases respectively, leaving an intervening sequence of 12 bases. Sequencing used PBMCs. This chain joins TRBV28 to TRBJ2-7; D gene: possibly TRBD2, on 6 matching bases. This TCR was recovered from a woman between 35 and 50 years old in good health and CMV-seropositive. The CDR3 region reads CASNRDFPYEQYF. The sequence in DNA is TGTGCCAGCAACCGGGACTTCCCCTACGAGCAGTACTTC.